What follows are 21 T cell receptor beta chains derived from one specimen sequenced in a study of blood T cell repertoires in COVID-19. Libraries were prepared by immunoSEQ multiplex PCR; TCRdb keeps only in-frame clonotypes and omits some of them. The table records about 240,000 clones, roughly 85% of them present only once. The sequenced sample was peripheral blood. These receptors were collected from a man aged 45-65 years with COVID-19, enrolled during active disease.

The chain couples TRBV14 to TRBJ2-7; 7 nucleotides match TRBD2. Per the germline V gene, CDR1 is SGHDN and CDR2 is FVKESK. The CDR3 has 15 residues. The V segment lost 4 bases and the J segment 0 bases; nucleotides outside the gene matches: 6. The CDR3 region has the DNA TGTGCCAGCAGCCCCCTGGGGAGGGTCTCCTACGAGCAGTACTTC. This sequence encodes CASSPLGRVSYEQYF.

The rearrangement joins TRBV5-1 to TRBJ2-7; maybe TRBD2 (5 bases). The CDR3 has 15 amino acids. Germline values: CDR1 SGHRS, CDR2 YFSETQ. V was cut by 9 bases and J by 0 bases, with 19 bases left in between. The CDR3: CAIPPMGVPSYEQYF. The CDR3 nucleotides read TGCGCCATCCCCCCCATGGGAGTGCCCTCCTACGAGCAGTACTTC.

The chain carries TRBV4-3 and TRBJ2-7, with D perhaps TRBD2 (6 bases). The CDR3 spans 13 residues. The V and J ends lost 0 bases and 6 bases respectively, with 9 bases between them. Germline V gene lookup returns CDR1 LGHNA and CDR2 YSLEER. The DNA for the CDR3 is TGCGCCAGCAGCCAAGACCAGGGAGGCGAGCAGTACTTC. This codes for CASSQDQGGEQYF.

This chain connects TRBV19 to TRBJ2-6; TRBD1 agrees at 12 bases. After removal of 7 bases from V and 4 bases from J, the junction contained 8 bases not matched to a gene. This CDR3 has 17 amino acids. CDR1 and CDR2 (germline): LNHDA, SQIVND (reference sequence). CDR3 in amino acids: CASTGQGAGSGANVLTF. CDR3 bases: TGTGCCAGTACGGGACAGGGGGCAGGTTCAGGGGCCAACGTCCTGACTTTC. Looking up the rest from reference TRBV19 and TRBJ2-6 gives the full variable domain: DGGITQSPKYLFRKEGQNVTLSCEQNLNHDAMYWYRQDPGQGLRLIYYSQIVNDFQKGDIAEGYSVSREKKESFPLTVTSAQKNPTAFYLCASTGQGAGSGANVLTFGAGSRLTVL.

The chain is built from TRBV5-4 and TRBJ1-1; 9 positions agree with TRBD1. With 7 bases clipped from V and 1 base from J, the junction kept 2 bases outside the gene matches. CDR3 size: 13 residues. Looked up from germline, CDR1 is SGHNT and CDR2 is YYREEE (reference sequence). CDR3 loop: CASGQGTNTEAFF. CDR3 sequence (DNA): TGTGCCAGCGGACAGGGGACGAACACTGAAGCTTTCTTT.

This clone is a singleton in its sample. The CDR3 spells CASSLWGQSGNTIYF. DNA for the CDR3: TGTGCCAGCAGTTTATGGGGACAGTCTGGAAACACCATATATTTT. The chain is built from TRBV28 and TRBJ1-3; 7 bases line up with TRBD1. This CDR3 spans 15 amino acids. J lost 1 base, V lost 0 bases, and 0 bases had no gene match. CDR1 and CDR2 (germline): MDHEN, SYDVKM. The entire variable domain, with the rest obtained from reference TRBV28 and TRBJ1-3, is as follows: DVKVTQSSRYLVKRTGEKVFLECVQDMDHENMFWYRQDPGLGLRLIYFSYDVKMKEKGDIPEGYSVSREKKERFSLILESASTNQTSMYLCASSLWGQSGNTIYFGEGSWLTVV.

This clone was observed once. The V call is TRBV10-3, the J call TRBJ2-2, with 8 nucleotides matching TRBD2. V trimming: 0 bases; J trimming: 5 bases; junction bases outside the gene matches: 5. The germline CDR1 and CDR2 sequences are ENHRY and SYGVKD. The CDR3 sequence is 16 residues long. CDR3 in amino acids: CAISESTGTRTGELFF. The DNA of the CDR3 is TGTGCCATCAGTGAGTCGACTGGGACTAGGACCGGGGAGCTGTTTTTT.

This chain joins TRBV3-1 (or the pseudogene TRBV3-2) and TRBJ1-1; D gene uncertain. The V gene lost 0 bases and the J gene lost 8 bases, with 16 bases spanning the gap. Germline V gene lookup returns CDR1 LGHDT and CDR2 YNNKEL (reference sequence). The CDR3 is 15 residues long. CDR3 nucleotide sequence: TGTGCCAGCAGCCAAGATCAATTAGTACGAACCGAAGCTTTCTTT. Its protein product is CASSQDQLVRTEAFF.

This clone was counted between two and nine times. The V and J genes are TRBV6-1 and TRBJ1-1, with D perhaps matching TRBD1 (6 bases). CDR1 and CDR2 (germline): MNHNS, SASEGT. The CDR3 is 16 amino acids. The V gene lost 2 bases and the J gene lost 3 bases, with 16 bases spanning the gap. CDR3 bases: TGTGCCAGCAGTGAAAAATTCCCACAGGGATACACTGAAGCTTTCTTT. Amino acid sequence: CASSEKFPQGYTEAFF.

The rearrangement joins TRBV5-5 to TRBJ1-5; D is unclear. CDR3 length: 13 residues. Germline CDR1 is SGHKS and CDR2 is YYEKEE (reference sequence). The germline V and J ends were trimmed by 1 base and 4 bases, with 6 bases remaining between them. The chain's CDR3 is CASSLTGNQPQHF. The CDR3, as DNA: TGTGCCAGCAGCTTGACGGGGAATCAGCCCCAGCATTTT. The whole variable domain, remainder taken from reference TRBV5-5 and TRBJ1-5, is DAGVTQSPTHLIKTRGQQVTLRCSPISGHKSVSWYQQVLGQGPQFIFQYYEKEERGRGNFPDRFSARQFPNYSSELNVNALLLGDSALYLCASSLTGNQPQHFGDGTRLSIL.

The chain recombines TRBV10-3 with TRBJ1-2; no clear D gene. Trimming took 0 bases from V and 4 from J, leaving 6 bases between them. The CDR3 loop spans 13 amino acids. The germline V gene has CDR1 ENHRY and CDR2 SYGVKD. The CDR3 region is CAISESGLYGYTF. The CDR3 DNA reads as TGTGCCATCAGTGAGTCTGGGCTCTATGGCTACACCTTC.

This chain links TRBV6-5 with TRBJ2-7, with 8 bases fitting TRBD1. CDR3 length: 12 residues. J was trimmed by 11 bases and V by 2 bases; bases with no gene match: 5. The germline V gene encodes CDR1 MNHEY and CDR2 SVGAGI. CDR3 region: CASSYDTGQEYF. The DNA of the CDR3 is TGTGCCAGCAGTTACGACACGGGACAGGAGTACTTC.

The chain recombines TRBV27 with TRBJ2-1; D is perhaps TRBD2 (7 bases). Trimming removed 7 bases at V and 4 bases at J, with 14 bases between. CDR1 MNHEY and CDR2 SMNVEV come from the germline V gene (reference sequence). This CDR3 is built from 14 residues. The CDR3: CASKTGGPYNEQFF. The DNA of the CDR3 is TGTGCCAGCAAAACGGGGGGCCCTTACAATGAGCAGTTCTTC.

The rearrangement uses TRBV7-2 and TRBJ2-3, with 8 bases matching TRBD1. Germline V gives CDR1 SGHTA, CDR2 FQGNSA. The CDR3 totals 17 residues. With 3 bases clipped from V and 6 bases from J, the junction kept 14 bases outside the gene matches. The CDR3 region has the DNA TGTGCCAGCAGCTTCCGACAGGGGCCCGGGGTTTCGGATACGCAGTATTTT. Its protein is CASSFRQGPGVSDTQYF.

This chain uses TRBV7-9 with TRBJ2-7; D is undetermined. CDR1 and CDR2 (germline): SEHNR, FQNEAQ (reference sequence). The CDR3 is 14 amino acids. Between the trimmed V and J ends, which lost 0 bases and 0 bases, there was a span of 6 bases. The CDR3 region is CASSLAPSSYEQYF. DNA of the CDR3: TGTGCCAGCAGCTTAGCCCCTAGCTCCTACGAGCAGTACTTC. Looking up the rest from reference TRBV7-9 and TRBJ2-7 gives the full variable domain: DTGVSQNPRHKITKRGQNVTFRCDPISEHNRLYWYRQTLGQGPEFLTYFQNEAQLEKSRLLSDRFSAERPKGSFSTLEIQRTEQGDSAMYLCASSLAPSSYEQYFGPGTRLTVT.

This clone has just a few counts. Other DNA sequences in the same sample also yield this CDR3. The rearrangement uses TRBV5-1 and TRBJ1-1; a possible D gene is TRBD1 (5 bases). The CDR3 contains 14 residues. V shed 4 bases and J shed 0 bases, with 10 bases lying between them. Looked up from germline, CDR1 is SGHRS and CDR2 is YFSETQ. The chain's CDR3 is CASSTGHLNTEAFF. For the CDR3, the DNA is TGCGCCAGCAGCACTGGACACTTGAACACTGAAGCTTTCTTT. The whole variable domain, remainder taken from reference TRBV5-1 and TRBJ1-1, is KAGVTQTPRYLIKTRGQQVTLSCSPISGHRSVSWYQQTPGQGLQFLFEYFSETQRNKGNFPGRFSGRQFSNSRSEMNVSTLELGDSALYLCASSTGHLNTEAFFGQGTRLTVV.

CDR3: CASSPGQRNQPQHF. The DNA for the CDR3 is TGTGCCAGCAGCCCCGGACAGCGAAATCAGCCCCAGCATTTT. The rearrangement joins TRBV7-8 to TRBJ1-5; D is perhaps TRBD1 (6 bases). V was shortened by 5 bases and J by 4 bases, with 12 bases between the two germline ends. The CDR3 sequence is 14 residues long. In germline, CDR1 is SGHVS, CDR2 FQNEAQ.

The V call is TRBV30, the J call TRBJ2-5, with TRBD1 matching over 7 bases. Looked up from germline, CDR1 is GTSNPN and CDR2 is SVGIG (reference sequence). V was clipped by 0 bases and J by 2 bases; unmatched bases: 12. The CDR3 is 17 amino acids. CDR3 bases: TGTGCCTGGAGTGTACTACCCCTAGGGGGCGTTCAAGAGACCCAGTACTTC. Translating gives CAWSVLPLGGVQETQYF.

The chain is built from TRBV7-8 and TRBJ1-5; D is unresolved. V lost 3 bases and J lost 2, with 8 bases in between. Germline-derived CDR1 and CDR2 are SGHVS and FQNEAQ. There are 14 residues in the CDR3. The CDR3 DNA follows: TGTGCCAGCAGCTTCGGGTTCGGCAATCAGCCCCAGCATTTT. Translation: CASSFGFGNQPQHF. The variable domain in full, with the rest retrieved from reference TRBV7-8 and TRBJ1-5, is GAGVSQSPRYKVAKRGQDVALRCDPISGHVSLFWYQQALGQGPEFLTYFQNEAQLDKSGLPSDRFFAERPEGSVSTLKIQRTQQEDSAVYLCASSFGFGNQPQHFGDGTRLSIL.

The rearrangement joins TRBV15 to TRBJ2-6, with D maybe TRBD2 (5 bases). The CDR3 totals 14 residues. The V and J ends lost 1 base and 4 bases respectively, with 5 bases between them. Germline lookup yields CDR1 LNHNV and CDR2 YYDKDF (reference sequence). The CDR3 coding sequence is TGTGCCACCAGCAGAGGAGGGGGGGCCAACGTCCTGACTTTC. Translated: CATSRGGGANVLTF.

In nucleotides, the CDR3 is TGTGCCAGCAGTTACGAAGGGGCGCTTGGTCAGCCCCAGCATTTT. This gives the protein CASSYEGALGQPQHF. The chain has TRBV6-2 or TRBV6-3 and TRBJ1-5; possible D gene TRBD1, 5 bases. V was trimmed by 2 bases and J by 6 bases, leaving 14 bases between them. Germline values: CDR1 MNHEY, CDR2 SVGEGT. This CDR3 is built from 15 residues.